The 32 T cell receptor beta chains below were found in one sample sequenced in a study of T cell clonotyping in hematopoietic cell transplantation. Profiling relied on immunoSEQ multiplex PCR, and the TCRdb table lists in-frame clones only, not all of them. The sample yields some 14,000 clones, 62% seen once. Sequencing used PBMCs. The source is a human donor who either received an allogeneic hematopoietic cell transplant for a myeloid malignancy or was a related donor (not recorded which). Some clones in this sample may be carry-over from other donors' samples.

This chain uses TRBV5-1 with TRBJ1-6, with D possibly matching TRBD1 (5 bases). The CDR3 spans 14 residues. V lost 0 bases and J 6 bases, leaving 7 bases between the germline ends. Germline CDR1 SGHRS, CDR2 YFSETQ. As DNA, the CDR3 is TGCGCCAGCAGCTTGGGTCAGGGTAATTCACCCCTCCACTTT. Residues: CASSLGQGNSPLHF.

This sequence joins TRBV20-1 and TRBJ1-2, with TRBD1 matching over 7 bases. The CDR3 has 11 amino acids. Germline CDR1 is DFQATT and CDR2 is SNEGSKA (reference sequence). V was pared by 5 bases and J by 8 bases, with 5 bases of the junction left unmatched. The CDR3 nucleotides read TGCAGTGCTCGCAGGGGGACCGGCTACACCTTC. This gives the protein CSARRGTGYTF.

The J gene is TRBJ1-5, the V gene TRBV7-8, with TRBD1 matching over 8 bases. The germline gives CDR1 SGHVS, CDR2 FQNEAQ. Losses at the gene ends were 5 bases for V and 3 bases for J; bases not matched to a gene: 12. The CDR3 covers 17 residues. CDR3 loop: CASSPQGAGSVNQPQHF. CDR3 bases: TGTGCCAGCAGCCCGCAGGGGGCCGGGAGCGTCAATCAGCCCCAGCATTTT.

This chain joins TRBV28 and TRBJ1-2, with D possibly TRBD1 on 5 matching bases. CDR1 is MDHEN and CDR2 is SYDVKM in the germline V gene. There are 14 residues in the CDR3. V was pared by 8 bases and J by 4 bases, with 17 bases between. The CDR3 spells CASFPGGTTYGYTF. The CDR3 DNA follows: TGTGCCAGCTTCCCCGGGGGTACGACCTATGGCTACACCTTC.

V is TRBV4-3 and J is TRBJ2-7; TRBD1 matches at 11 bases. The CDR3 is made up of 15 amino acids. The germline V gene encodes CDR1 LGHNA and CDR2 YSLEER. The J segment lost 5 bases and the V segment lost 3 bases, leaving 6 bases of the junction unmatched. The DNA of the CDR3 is TGCGCCAGCAGCCACCTGGACAGGGGGCTTGACGAGCAGTACTTC. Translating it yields CASSHLDRGLDEQYF.

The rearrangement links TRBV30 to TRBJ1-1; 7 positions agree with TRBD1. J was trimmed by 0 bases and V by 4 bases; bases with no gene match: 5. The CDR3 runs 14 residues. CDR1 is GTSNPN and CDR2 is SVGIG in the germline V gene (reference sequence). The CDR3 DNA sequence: TGTGCCTGGACAAAGGGGGCGTTGAACACTGAAGCTTTCTTT. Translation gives CAWTKGALNTEAFF.

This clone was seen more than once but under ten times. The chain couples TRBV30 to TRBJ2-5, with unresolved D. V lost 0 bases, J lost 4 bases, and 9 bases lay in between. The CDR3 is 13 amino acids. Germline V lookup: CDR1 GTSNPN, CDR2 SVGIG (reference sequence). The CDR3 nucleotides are TGTGCCTGGAGTGTTTGGAATGGAGAGACCCAGTACTTC. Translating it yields CAWSVWNGETQYF.

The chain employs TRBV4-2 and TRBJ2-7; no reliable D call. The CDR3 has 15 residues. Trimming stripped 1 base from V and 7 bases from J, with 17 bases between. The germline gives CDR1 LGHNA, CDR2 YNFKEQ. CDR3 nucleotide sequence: TGTGCCAGCAGCCAAGTCCTAGGGCTCCAAGGGGAGCAGTACTTC. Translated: CASSQVLGLQGEQYF.

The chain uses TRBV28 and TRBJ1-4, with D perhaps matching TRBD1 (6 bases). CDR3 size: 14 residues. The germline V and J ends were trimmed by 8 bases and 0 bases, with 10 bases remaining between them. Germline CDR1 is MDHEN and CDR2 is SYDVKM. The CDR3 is CASGNRATNEKLFF. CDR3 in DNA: TGTGCCAGCGGGAACAGGGCAACTAATGAAAAACTGTTTTTT.

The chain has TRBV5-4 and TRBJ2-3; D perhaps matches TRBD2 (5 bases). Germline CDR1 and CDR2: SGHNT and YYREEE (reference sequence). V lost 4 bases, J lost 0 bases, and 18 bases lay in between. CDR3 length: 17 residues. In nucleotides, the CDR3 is TGTGCCAGCAGCCCTGGACTGACGGGCTACAGCACAGATACGCAGTATTTT. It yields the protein CASSPGLTGYSTDTQYF.

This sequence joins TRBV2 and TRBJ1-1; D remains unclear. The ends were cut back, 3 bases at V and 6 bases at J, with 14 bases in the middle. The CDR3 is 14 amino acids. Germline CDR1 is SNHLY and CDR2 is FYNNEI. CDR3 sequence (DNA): TGTGCCAGCAGTGACCCTGGGAGAGGAGCTGAAGCTTTCTTT. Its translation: CASSDPGRGAEAFF.

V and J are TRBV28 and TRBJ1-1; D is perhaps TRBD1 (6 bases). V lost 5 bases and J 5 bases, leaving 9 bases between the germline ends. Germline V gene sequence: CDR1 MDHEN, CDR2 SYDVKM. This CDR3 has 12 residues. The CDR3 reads CASSIRGTEAFF. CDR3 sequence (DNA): TGTGCCAGCAGTATCAGGGGAACTGAAGCTTTCTTT.

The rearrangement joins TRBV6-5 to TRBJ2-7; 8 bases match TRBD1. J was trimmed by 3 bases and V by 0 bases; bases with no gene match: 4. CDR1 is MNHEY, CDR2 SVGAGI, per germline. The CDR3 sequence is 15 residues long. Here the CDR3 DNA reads TGTGCCAGCAGTTACTCGACAGGGGCAGGCTACGAGCAGTACTTC. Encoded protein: CASSYSTGAGYEQYF.

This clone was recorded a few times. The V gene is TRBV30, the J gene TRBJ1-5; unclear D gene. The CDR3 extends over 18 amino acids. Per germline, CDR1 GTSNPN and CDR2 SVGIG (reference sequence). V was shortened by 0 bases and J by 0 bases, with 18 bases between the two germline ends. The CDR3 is CAWSVTSGSKISNQPQHF. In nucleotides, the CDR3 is TGTGCCTGGAGTGTAACGTCAGGTTCGAAGATTAGCAATCAGCCCCAGCATTTT.

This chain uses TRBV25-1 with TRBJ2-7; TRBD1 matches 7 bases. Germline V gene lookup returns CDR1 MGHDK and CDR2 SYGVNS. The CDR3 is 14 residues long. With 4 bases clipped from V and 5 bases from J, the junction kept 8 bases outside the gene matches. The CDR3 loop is CASSGDQGDHEQYF. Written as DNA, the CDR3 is TGTGCCAGCAGTGGGGACCAGGGGGACCACGAGCAGTACTTC.

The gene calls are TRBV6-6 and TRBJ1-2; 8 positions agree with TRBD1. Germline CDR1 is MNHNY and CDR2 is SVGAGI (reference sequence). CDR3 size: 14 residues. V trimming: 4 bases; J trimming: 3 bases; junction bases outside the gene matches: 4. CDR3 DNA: TGTGCCAGCAGTTCGGCGACAGGGGACTATGGCTACACCTTC. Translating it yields CASSSATGDYGYTF.

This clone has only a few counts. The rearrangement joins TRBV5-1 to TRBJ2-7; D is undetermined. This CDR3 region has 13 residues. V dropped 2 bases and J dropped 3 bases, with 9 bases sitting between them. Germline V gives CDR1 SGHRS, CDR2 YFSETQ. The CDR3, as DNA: TGCGCCAGCAGCTTACAAAGACACTACGAGCAGTACTTC. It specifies CASSLQRHYEQYF.

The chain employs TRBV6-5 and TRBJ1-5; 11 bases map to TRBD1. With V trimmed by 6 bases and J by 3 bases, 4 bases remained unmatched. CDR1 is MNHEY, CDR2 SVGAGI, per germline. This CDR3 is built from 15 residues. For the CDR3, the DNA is TGTGCCAGCAGGACGGGACAGGGGGACAATCAGCCCCAGCATTTT. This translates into CASRTGQGDNQPQHF.

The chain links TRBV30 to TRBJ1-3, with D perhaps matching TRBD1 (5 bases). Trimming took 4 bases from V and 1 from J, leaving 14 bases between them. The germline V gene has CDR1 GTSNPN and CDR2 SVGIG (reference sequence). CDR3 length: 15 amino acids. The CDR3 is CAWTLGRASGNTIYF. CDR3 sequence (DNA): TGTGCCTGGACCCTCGGCAGGGCTTCTGGAAACACCATATATTTT.

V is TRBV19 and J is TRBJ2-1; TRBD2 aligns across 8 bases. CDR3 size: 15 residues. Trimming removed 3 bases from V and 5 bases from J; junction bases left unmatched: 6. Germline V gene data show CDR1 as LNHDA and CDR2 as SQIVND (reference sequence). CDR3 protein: CASSMLAGGHNEQFF. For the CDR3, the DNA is TGTGCCAGTAGTATGCTAGCGGGCGGTCACAATGAGCAGTTCTTC. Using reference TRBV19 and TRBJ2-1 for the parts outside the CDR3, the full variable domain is DGGITQSPKYLFRKEGQNVTLSCEQNLNHDAMYWYRQDPGQGLRLIYYSQIVNDFQKGDIAEGYSVSREKKESFPLTVTSAQKNPTAFYLCASSMLAGGHNEQFFGPGTRLTVL.

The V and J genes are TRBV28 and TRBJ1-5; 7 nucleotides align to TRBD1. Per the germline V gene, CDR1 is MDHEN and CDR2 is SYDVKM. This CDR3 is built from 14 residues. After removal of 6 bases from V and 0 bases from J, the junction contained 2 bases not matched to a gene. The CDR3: CASRWTGSNQPQHF. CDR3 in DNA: TGTGCCAGCAGGTGGACAGGTAGCAATCAGCCCCAGCATTTT.

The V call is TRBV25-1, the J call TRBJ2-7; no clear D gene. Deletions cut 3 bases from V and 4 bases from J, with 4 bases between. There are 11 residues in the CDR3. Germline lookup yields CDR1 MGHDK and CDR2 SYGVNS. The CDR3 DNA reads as TGTGCCAGCAGTGATTTATACGAGCAGTACTTC. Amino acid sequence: CASSDLYEQYF.

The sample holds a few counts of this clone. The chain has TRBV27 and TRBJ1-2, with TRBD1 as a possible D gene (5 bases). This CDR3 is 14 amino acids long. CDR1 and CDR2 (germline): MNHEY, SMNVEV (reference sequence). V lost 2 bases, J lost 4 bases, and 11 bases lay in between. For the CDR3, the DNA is TGTGCCAGCAGTTTAAAAGGGGCGTCCTATGGCTACACCTTC. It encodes CASSLKGASYGYTF.

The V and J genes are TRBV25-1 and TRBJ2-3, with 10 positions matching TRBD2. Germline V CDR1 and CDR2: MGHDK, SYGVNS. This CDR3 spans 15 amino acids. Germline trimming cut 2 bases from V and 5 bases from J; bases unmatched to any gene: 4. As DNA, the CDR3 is TGTGCCAGCAGTGAACTAGCGGGAGATGTAGATACGCAGTATTTT. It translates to CASSELAGDVDTQYF.

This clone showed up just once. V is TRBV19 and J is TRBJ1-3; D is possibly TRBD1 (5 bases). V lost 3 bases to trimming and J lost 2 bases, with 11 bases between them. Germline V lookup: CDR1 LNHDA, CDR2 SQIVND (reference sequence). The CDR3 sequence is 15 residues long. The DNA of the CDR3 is TGTGCCAGTAGTATGACTGGGGCGCCTGGAAACACCATATATTTT. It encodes CASSMTGAPGNTIYF.

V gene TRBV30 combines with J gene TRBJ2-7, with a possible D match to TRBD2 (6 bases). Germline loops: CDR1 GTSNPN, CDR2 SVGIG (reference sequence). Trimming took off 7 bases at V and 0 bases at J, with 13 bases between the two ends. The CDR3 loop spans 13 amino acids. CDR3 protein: CALGGHNSYEQYF. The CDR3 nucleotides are TGTGCCTTGGGAGGACACAACTCCTACGAGCAGTACTTC.

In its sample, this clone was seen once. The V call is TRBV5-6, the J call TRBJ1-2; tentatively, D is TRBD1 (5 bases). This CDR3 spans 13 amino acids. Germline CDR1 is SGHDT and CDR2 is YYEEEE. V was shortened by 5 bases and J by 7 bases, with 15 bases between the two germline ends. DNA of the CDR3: TGTGCCAGCAGGGGGACGGACTATCTTGGCTACACCTTC. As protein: CASRGTDYLGYTF.

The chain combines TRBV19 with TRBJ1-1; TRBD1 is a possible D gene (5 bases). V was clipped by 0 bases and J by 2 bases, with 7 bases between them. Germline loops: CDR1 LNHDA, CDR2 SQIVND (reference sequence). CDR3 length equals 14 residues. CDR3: CASSIEQGNTEAFF. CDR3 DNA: TGTGCCAGTAGTATAGAGCAGGGTAACACTGAAGCTTTCTTT.

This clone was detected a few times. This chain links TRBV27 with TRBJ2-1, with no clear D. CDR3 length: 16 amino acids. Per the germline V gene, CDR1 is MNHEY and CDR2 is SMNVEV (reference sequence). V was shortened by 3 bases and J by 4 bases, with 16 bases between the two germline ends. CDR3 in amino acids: CASSFWRPEKYNEQFF. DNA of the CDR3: TGTGCCAGCAGTTTTTGGCGGCCTGAGAAATACAATGAGCAGTTCTTC.

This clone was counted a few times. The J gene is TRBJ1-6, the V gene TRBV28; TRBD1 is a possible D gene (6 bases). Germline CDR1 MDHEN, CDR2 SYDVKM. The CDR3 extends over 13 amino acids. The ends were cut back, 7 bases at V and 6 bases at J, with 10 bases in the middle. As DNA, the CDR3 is TGTGCCAGCAAGAGAGGGGGTAATTCACCCCTCCACTTT. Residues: CASKRGGNSPLHF.

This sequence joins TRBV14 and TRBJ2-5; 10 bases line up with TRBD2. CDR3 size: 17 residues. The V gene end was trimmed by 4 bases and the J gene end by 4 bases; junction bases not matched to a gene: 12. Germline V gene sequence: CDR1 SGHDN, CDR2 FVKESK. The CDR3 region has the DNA TGTGCCAGCAGCCTCGTGTCCCCTAGCGGGAGTGGAGAGACCCAGTACTTC. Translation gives CASSLVSPSGSGETQYF.

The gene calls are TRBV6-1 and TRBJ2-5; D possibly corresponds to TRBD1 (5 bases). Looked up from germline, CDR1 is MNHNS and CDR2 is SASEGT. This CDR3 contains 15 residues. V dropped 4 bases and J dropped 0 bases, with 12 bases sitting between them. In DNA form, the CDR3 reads TGTGCCAGCAGTGTAATGGGGCGGAACCAAGAGACCCAGTACTTC. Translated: CASSVMGRNQETQYF.